This T cell receptor beta chain was recovered during a study of blood T cell repertoires in COVID-19. Study background: PBMCs, B-cell-depleted T cells, or T cells were the source of the cDNA or gDNA that made up the material.

The CDR3 loop spans 14 amino acids. The ends lost 8 bases at V and 3 bases at J; junction bases unmatched: 9. CDR1 and CDR2 from the germline V gene are LNHDA and SQIVND (reference sequence). Repertoires were generated with immunoSEQ multiplex PCR, while TCRdb's copy carries only in-frame clones and drops some. The sample records nearly 200,000 clones, about 85% being singletons. The J gene is TRBJ2-5, the V gene TRBV19; 7 nucleotides align to TRBD1. The sequenced material came from peripheral blood. The TCR originated in a man aged 60-69 years with COVID-19, enrolled during active disease. The chain's CDR3 is CASSRDSFKETQYF. CDR3 coding DNA: TGTGCCAGTTCCCGGGACAGCTTTAAAGAGACCCAGTACTTC.